A selection of T cell receptor beta chains follows, all from one sample in a study of blood T cells in healthy people across ages. A single record per CDR3 protein comes from TCRdb applying MiXCR to the 5' RACE reads. The sample has approximately 940,000 distinct CDR3 sequences, roughly 52% seen once. The specimen was blood. The receptors derive from a man younger than 40 in good health. CDR3s include the opening cysteine and the closing phenylalanine or tryptophan. The D gene is left open where the match is weak. Only part of the rows carry a size: once, few, many, or a class if the clone is expanded.

abundance	v_gene	d_gene	j_gene	CDR3aa	CDR3nt
.	TRBV27	TRBD1	TRBJ1-2	CASSLQGAESARGGYTF	TGTGCCAGCAGTTTGCAGGGGGCGGAATCGGCAAGAGGGGGCTACACCTTC
.	TRBV7-9	.	TRBJ1-2	CAGSLARGRTLRGYTF	TGTGCCGGCAGCTTAGCTAGGGGCCGGACCTTACGGGGCTACACCTTC
.	TRBV5-1	TRBD1	TRBJ2-2	CASSWGTGNKNTGELFF	TGCGCCAGCAGCTGGGGGACAGGGAATAAGAACACCGGGGAGCTGTTTTTT
.	TRBV20-1	.	TRBJ2-3	CSAGTPTQYF	TGCAGTGCAGGGACTCCTACGCAGTATTTT
.	TRBV4-3	TRBD1	TRBJ1-2	CASSQPDRVHGYTF	TGCGCCAGCAGCCAACCCGACAGGGTCCATGGCTACACCTTC
.	TRBV4-1	.	TRBJ2-7	CASSLSGTSIYEQYF	TGCGCCAGCAGCCTTTCCGGGACATCCATCTACGAGCAGTACTTC
.	TRBV20-1	TRBD1	TRBJ1-5	CSATRQGASNQPQHF	TGCAGTGCAACTAGACAGGGGGCTAGTAATCAGCCCCAGCATTTT
once	TRBV28	TRBD2	TRBJ2-3	CASSQTSEGLSDTQYF	TGTGCCAGCAGCCAGACTAGCGAGGGTCTGTCAGATACGCAGTATTTT
once	TRBV5-1	TRBD1	TRBJ1-2	CASSYGQGRTNYGYTF	TGCGCCAGCAGCTACGGACAGGGCCGTACTAACTATGGCTACACCTTC
.	TRBV15	.	TRBJ2-7	CATSRRDSYEQYF	TGTGCCACCAGCAGACGGGACTCCTACGAGCAGTACTTC
.	TRBV20-1	TRBD1	TRBJ1-2	CSAPPSGTGVGYTF	TGCAGTGCGCCTCCGTCCGGGACAGGGGTAGGCTACACCTTC
.	TRBV2	TRBD1	TRBJ2-3	CASRPRTGQLTDTQYF	TGTGCCAGCAGGCCCCGGACAGGGCAATTGACAGATACGCAGTATTTT
many	TRBV7-2	TRBD2	TRBJ2-3	CASSWTSGGSTDTQYF	TGTGCCAGCAGTTGGACTAGCGGGGGTAGCACAGATACGCAGTATTTT
few	TRBV28	TRBD1	TRBJ1-2	CASSLLGQGSYGYTF	TGTGCCAGCAGTTTATTAGGACAGGGGAGCTATGGCTACACCTTC
many	TRBV11-2	TRBD2	TRBJ2-1	CASSSRGDRSYNEQFF	TGTGCCAGCAGCTCACGGGGGGACCGCTCCTACAATGAGCAGTTCTTC
once	TRBV11-2	TRBD2	TRBJ2-3	CASSLDLASGYTDTQYF	TGTGCCAGCAGCTTAGATCTGGCTAGCGGCTACACAGATACGCAGTATTTT
few	TRBV12-3/TRBV12-4	.	TRBJ2-3	CASSLAEQGSTDTQYF	TGTGCCAGCAGTTTAGCGGAGCAGGGGAGCACAGATACGCAGTATTTT
.	TRBV6-5	.	TRBJ2-7	CASSYSGGKTGPTYEQYF	TGTGCCAGCAGTTACTCGGGCGGGAAGACAGGCCCTACCTACGAGCAGTACTTC
few	TRBV4-1	.	TRBJ2-5	CASSPPGGGWQETQYF	TGCGCCAGCAGCCCTCCGGGGGGCGGGTGGCAAGAGACCCAGTACTTC
few	TRBV3-1	TRBD1	TRBJ2-4	CASSQGTGPKNIQYF	TGTGCCAGCAGCCAAGGGACAGGGCCCAAAAACATTCAGTACTTC
few	TRBV4-3	.	TRBJ1-4	CASSPTGGNEKLFF	TGCGCCAGCAGCCCGACCGGGGGAAATGAAAAACTGTTTTTT
.	TRBV7-9	.	TRBJ2-5	CASSLEVVSETQYF	TGTGCCAGCAGCTTAGAGGTGGTATCGGAGACCCAGTACTTC
once	TRBV7-2	.	TRBJ2-1	CASTMAGLYNEQFF	TGTGCCAGCACCATGGCGGGCCTATACAATGAGCAGTTCTTC
.	TRBV7-9	TRBD1	TRBJ2-7	CASSGWTGGIEFDEQYF	TGTGCCAGCAGCGGATGGACAGGGGGAATCGAATTCGACGAGCAGTACTTC
once	TRBV18	.	TRBJ2-7	CASSPVSGFPYEQYF	TGTGCCAGCTCACCTGTTTCGGGGTTCCCCTACGAGCAGTACTTC
.	TRBV4-2	.	TRBJ1-1	CASSLKWEGMNTEAFF	TGTGCCAGCAGCCTTAAATGGGAAGGGATGAACACTGAAGCTTTCTTT
.	TRBV5-1	.	TRBJ1-2	CASSLGGAPGYTF	TGCGCCAGCAGCTTGGGAGGGGCGCCCGGCTACACCTTC
few	TRBV7-9	.	TRBJ2-5	CASSLVTGGEETQYF	TGTGCCAGCAGCTTAGTTACCGGGGGAGAAGAGACCCAGTACTTC
.	TRBV3-1	.	TRBJ2-2	CASILPTGELFF	TGTGCCAGCATCCTTCCGACGGGGGAGCTGTTTTTT
.	TRBV20-1	.	TRBJ2-4	CSARDVQLAYF	TGCAGTGCTAGAGACGTGCAGCTTGCGTACTTC
.	TRBV4-1	TRBD1	TRBJ1-2	CASSQLGGTGMYGYTF	TGCGCCAGCAGCCAGTTAGGTGGGACAGGGATGTATGGCTACACCTTC
.	TRBV27	TRBD2	TRBJ2-1	CASGTSGGAGEQFF	TGTGCCAGCGGGACTAGCGGGGGGGCCGGTGAGCAGTTCTTC
few	TRBV2	.	TRBJ2-1	CASSEWYADNEQFF	TGTGCCAGCAGTGAATGGTACGCCGACAATGAGCAGTTCTTC
.	TRBV7-9	.	TRBJ2-7	CASSLIPRTDDYEQYF	TGTGCCAGCAGCTTAATTCCGCGGACGGACGATTACGAGCAGTACTTC
few	TRBV6-1	TRBD2	TRBJ2-7	CASSEVAGGREQYF	TGTGCCAGCAGTGAAGTAGCGGGGGGTCGGGAGCAGTACTTC
.	TRBV6-5	TRBD2	TRBJ2-1	CASSYASGGAHNEQFF	TGTGCCAGCAGTTACGCCAGCGGGGGAGCCCACAATGAGCAGTTCTTC
.	TRBV7-2	TRBD1	TRBJ2-1	CASSWDSPDNEQFF	TGTGCCAGCAGCTGGGACAGTCCTGACAATGAGCAGTTCTTC
.	TRBV30	TRBD1	TRBJ1-5	CAWSGQGAYQPQHF	TGTGCCTGGAGTGGACAGGGGGCATATCAGCCCCAGCATTTT
few	TRBV29-1	.	TRBJ2-3	CSVGWVSTDTQYF	TGCAGCGTTGGATGGGTTAGCACAGATACGCAGTATTTT
.	TRBV6-6	.	TRBJ1-5	CASSYTADMSNQPQHF	TGTGCCAGCAGTTACACCGCGGACATGTCAAATCAGCCCCAGCATTTT
.	TRBV4-1	.	TRBJ2-7	CASSPRDRDAIDEQYF	TGCGCCAGCAGCCCTAGGGACCGGGACGCGATTGACGAGCAGTACTTC
.	TRBV6-2/TRBV6-3	TRBD1	TRBJ2-7	CASSSPGTGSCEQYF	TGTGCCAGCAGTTCCCCCGGGACAGGTTCCTGCGAGCAGTACTTC
.	TRBV3-1	.	TRBJ2-5	CASSQQGLEQYF	TGTGCCAGCAGCCAGCAGGGTTTAGAGCAGTACTTC
.	TRBV10-3	TRBD1	TRBJ2-3	CAISESRGLSTDTQYF	TGTGCCATCAGTGAGTCAAGGGGGCTATCCACAGATACGCAGTATTTT
few	TRBV11-2	.	TRBJ2-7	CASSFFRGTYYEQYF	TGTGCCAGCAGCTTTTTTCGGGGGACCTACTACGAGCAGTACTTC
.	TRBV7-9	TRBD1	TRBJ1-1	CASTERPGGNTEAFF	TGTGCCAGCACCGAAAGGCCAGGGGGCAACACTGAAGCTTTCTTT
.	TRBV5-1	TRBD1	TRBJ2-5	CASSTRTGRETQYF	TGCGCCAGCAGCACTCGGACAGGGCGAGAGACCCAGTACTTC
few	TRBV7-2	TRBD2	TRBJ2-7	CASSPLLAGGQYEQYF	TGTGCCAGCAGCCCACTACTAGCGGGAGGTCAGTACGAGCAGTACTTC
.	TRBV4-3	TRBD2	TRBJ2-7	CTSSQDRDYVYEQYF	TGCACCAGCAGCCAAGACCGGGACTACGTCTACGAGCAGTACTTC
.	TRBV7-9	TRBD2	TRBJ2-1	CASSLDSGPAGGNEQFF	TGTGCCAGCAGCTTAGATTCGGGGCCAGCGGGGGGCAATGAGCAGTTCTTC
.	TRBV5-6	.	TRBJ1-2	CASSYAGGNYGYTF	TGTGCCAGCAGTTATGCGGGGGGTAACTATGGCTACACCTTC
.	TRBV7-2	.	TRBJ1-5	CASSSFAQPQHF	TGTGCCAGCAGCTCCTTCGCTCAGCCCCAGCATTTT
.	TRBV29-1	.	TRBJ1-2	CSVSENYGYTF	TGCAGCGTGAGTGAGAACTATGGCTACACCTTC
few	TRBV7-9	.	TRBJ2-5	CASSHAPRIETQYF	TGTGCCAGCAGCCACGCCCCACGGATAGAGACCCAGTACTTC
.	TRBV5-1	.	TRBJ1-2	CASVPGEGGYGYTF	TGCGCCAGCGTCCCCGGGGAGGGCGGCTATGGCTACACCTTC